This T cell receptor (beta chain) emerged from a study of CD8 T cells in Susac syndrome. The multiple sclerosis controls were treatment-naive patients with relapsing-remitting disease that was stable or active. RNA in amounts of about 0.5 to 1 ug was reverse transcribed with random hexamers. Using its own MiXCR run on the immunoSEQ multiplex PCR reads, TCRdb lists one record per CDR3 protein. The profile shows tens of thousands of distinct CDR3 sequences, more than 85% of them singletons. The sample taken for sequencing was CD8+ T cells from PBMCs. The clonotype comes from a human donor with multiple sclerosis.

CDR3 DNA sequence: TGTGCCAGCGGAACTAGCGGGAGTTATCGTGAGCAGTTCTTC. It encodes CASGTSGSYREQFF. J is TRBJ2-1 and V is TRBV12-3 or TRBV12-4; 11 nucleotides agree with TRBD2. Unmatched junction bases numbered 9, after V lost 8 bases and J lost 9 bases. This CDR3 has 14 amino acids.